This T cell receptor (beta chain) was obtained from a study of Ad26.COV2.S vaccination and SARS-CoV-2 variants. Study results and limitations: Measurement of non-spike TCR breadth gave similar results in vaccine and placebo recipients.

The V gene end was trimmed by 0 bases and the J gene end by 0 bases; junction bases not matched to a gene: 2. Per germline, CDR1 SGHRS and CDR2 YFSETQ. The CDR3 has 16 amino acids. The method was immunoSEQ multiplex PCR; TCRdb's version includes in-frame clones alone and lacks a portion of them. In the table there are about 250,000 clones, around 90% of which are singletons. Treatment indicated: about 20 received Ad26.COV2.S at low or high dose, single or two shots; about 5 received placebo; per-sample allocation not given. It was on day 63 after the first vaccine or placebo injection that samples were taken. Ad26.COV2.S expressed prefusion-stabilized spike from the original Wuhan strain. On this clone itself: The antigen remains undetermined.

The source material was peripheral blood, sampled in a trial of Ad26.COV2.S vaccine versus placebo. The chain couples TRBV5-1 to TRBJ2-3; 9 positions agree with TRBD1. The clonotype comes from a person between 18 and 65 years old who received the Ad26.COV2.S COVID-19 vaccine or a placebo. The CDR3 reads CASSLDDRGSTDTQYF. The DNA of the CDR3 is TGCGCCAGCAGCTTGGATGACAGGGGGAGCACAGATACGCAGTATTTT.